This T cell receptor beta chain was retrieved from a study of blood T cell repertoires in COVID-19. This CDR3 has 14 amino acids. The V and J ends lost 2 bases and 3 bases, in that order; junction bases with no gene match: 3. Germline assignment: CDR1 KGHDR and CDR2 SFDVKD. TCRdb's table, derived via immunoSEQ multiplex PCR, lists solely in-frame clones and lacks some. Here the sample spans approximately 490,000 clones, around 85% being singletons. The chain links TRBV24-1 to TRBJ2-7; the match to TRBD1 covers 7 bases. This TCR was sampled from a woman aged 55-69 years who had recovered from COVID-19. Sequencing was performed on PBMCs or T cells enriched from blood (not recorded which). DNA for the CDR3: TGTGCCACCAGTGATTCCCGGGACAGCTACGAGCAGTACTTC. Amino acids: CATSDSRDSYEQYF.